Listed below are T cell receptor beta chains from one sample, sequenced in a study of shared clonotypes between healthy human individuals. Assay used: immunoSEQ multiplex PCR; TCRdb lists only in-frame clones, some missing. The sample lists a few hundred thousand clones, 73% occurring once. Sequenced sample: memory CD4+ T cells sorted from blood. The receptors stem from a man younger than 40 in good health. The CDR3 runs from the conserved cysteine through the conserved F or W. Fields, in order: CDR3 protein, CDR3 DNA, D gene, clone size, V gene, J gene. D genes are given only for firm matches. A row's size may be missing; if present it is once, few, many or a size class.

cdr3_aa: CASSHRVGTEAFF; cdr3_nt: TGTGCCAGCAGCCACAGGGTGGGGACTGAAGCTTTCTTT; d_call: -; clone_size: -; v_call: TRBV14; j_call: TRBJ1-1
cdr3_aa: CASSLDLSGSYNEQFF; cdr3_nt: TGTGCCAGCAGCTTAGACCTTAGCGGTTCCTACAATGAGCAGTTCTTC; d_call: -; clone_size: few; v_call: TRBV7-6; j_call: TRBJ2-1
cdr3_aa: CASSEPSRTEAFF; cdr3_nt: TGCGCCAGCAGCGAGCCCTCAAGGACTGAAGCTTTCTTT; d_call: -; clone_size: -; v_call: TRBV5-1; j_call: TRBJ1-1
cdr3_aa: CASTANAVNTQYF; cdr3_nt: TGTGCCAGCACTGCGAATGCTGTTAATACGCAGTATTTT; d_call: -; clone_size: -; v_call: TRBV7-9; j_call: TRBJ2-3
cdr3_aa: CSIRTGLNTEAFF; cdr3_nt: TGCAGCATACGGACAGGGTTGAACACTGAAGCTTTCTTT; d_call: TRBD1; clone_size: many; v_call: TRBV29-1; j_call: TRBJ1-1
cdr3_aa: CASTPSGRGTGELFF; cdr3_nt: TGTGCCAGCACACCCAGCGGGAGAGGGACCGGGGAGCTGTTTTTT; d_call: TRBD2; clone_size: -; v_call: TRBV28; j_call: TRBJ2-2
cdr3_aa: CASSRPGLAGINEQFF; cdr3_nt: TGTGCCAGCAGTAGACCGGGACTAGCGGGAATAAATGAGCAGTTCTTC; d_call: TRBD2; clone_size: -; v_call: TRBV11-3; j_call: TRBJ2-1
cdr3_aa: CASSQSGTSGRILYNEQFF; cdr3_nt: TGTGCCAGTAGTCAATCCGGGACTAGCGGGAGGATACTCTACAATGAGCAGTTCTTC; d_call: TRBD2; clone_size: -; v_call: TRBV19; j_call: TRBJ2-1
cdr3_aa: CSVAAGEETQYF; cdr3_nt: TGCAGCGTTGCGGCCGGGGAAGAGACCCAGTACTTC; d_call: -; clone_size: -; v_call: TRBV29-1; j_call: TRBJ2-5
cdr3_aa: CASSSRDSNTGELFF; cdr3_nt: TGTGCCAGCAGCTCGCGGGACTCGAACACCGGGGAGCTGTTTTTT; d_call: -; clone_size: -; v_call: TRBV7-9; j_call: TRBJ2-2
cdr3_aa: CASSPRGSGTFEQYF; cdr3_nt: TGTGCCAGCAGTCCCCGTGGTAGCGGGACTTTCGAGCAGTACTTC; d_call: TRBD2; clone_size: few; v_call: TRBV27; j_call: TRBJ2-7
cdr3_aa: CASSKDMGNQPQHF; cdr3_nt: TGTGCCAGTAGTAAGGACATGGGCAATCAGCCCCAGCATTTT; d_call: -; clone_size: many; v_call: TRBV19; j_call: TRBJ1-5
cdr3_aa: CASSWGGQEDQPQHF; cdr3_nt: TGTGCCAGCAGCTGGGGAGGACAGGAGGATCAGCCCCAGCATTTT; d_call: TRBD1; clone_size: -; v_call: TRBV7-2; j_call: TRBJ1-5